This TCR beta chain was captured by sequencing in a study of glioma-infiltrating T cells after dendritic cell vaccination (dated by TCRdb to about 2016). The study in broad terms: Of the 15 or so glioblastoma patients in the cohort, all drawn from Phase I and II dendritic cell vaccination trials, 9 were newly diagnosed and 6 had recurrent disease. The vaccine consisted of monocyte-derived dendritic cells cultured less than 9 days with IL-4 and GM-CSF, then pulsed overnight with autologous tumor lysate. Survival after dendritic cell vaccination was correlated with TCR sequencing metrics, such as TIL content and the overlap between tumor and blood repertoires. In glioblastoma patients vaccinated with dendritic cells, deep sequencing of TCR beta CDR3 regions served to measure the amount of tumor-infiltrating lymphocytes and to compare repertoires between tumor and blood. Three intradermal dendritic cell vaccine injections were administered to patients at biweekly intervals in the arm below the axilla. Patients received autologous tumor lysate-pulsed dendritic cell vaccination between about 2002 and 2013.

Paper-wide results and their limitations: No direct relationship between TCR clonality and survival was found, suggesting a diverse polyclonal response may matter. The response model built on TCR overlap across three groups was characterized as speculative, with prospective validation still needed. The cohort was small and heterogeneous, only a few patients had full blood and tumor sets, and even fewer had initial-recurrent tumor pairs. After dendritic cell vaccination, a higher estimated pretreatment TIL content predicted longer time to progression and overall survival.

Worth noting for this clone: No cognate antigen has been identified for it. There are no base qualities to consult, and no much larger clone falls within one base.

The CDR3 runs 14 amino acids, cysteine and phenylalanine included. The entry retains the CDR3 DNA only, 42 bases that are in frame from base 1. V has 3 bases trimmed and J has 4 bases trimmed; junction bases matching no gene number 6. The germline V gene supplies CDR1 KGHSH and CDR2 LQKENI. Using the immunoSEQ assay, TCRB CDR3 regions were amplified from 2 micrograms of genomic DNA, or from all available DNA when less than that was on hand. The multiplex PCR employed 60 forward primers targeting TCR V beta segments and 13 reverse primers targeting J beta segments. Synthetic control templates were spiked into each sample at limiting dilution to estimate reads per starting template. The Illumina HiSeq System generated sequencing reads of 87 bp. The study's processing was this. PCR and sequencing errors were removed by merging closely related sequences with a nearest neighbor algorithm. TCR overlap was measured as the percentage of unique tumor TCR beta sequences that were also present in the peripheral blood of the same patient. Sourced from immuneACCESS, this table was stored by TCRdb with only in-frame sequences that have V and J called. A share of the clones is absent; for the studies checked, an unresolved V gene accounts for under half, and the remainder has no known explanation. V and J calls and clone size are copied from that table; D and trimming were computed from the DNA. This sample lists roughly 83,000 clones; 85% to 90% were detected once. 15% to 18% of the sample belongs to the ten largest clones.

To be selected, patients needed enough residual fresh-frozen tumor tissue and more than two years of available survival data. Although molecular status otherwise differed among the glioblastoma patients, no patient had an isocitrate dehydrogenase mutation. PBMC collection took place before vaccination, two weeks after the third vaccination, and at tumor progression if progression occurred. Genomic DNA was extracted with the Qiagen DNeasy Blood extraction Kit. Sequences were derived from blood, sampled before dendritic cell vaccination. The chain is made from TRBV18 and TRBJ2-7, with 7 bases matching TRBD1. The clonotype was recovered from a human donor with glioblastoma. CDR3 reads: CASSPGQFNYEQYF. Here is the DNA: TGTGCCAGCTCACCGGGACAGTTTAATTACGAGCAGTACTTC.